This T cell receptor beta chain originates from a study of monozygotic twins with inflammatory bowel disease. Per the germline V gene, CDR1 is DFQATT and CDR2 is SNEGSKA (reference sequence). The CDR3 spans 14 residues. Whole-study results and caveats: Evidence failed to back one strong IBD-linked signal or clonotype. IBD patients had lower TCRbeta diversity (inverse Simpson) than healthy co-twins. Individual T cell subtypes were not distinguishable.

For this clonotype: What it binds is unknown.

TCRdb re-called the 5' RACE reads; one entry per CDR3 protein, DNA not given. In all, the sample yields about 300,000 distinct CDR3 sequences. The rearrangement uses TRBV20-1 and TRBJ2-7; the TCRdb call, TRBD1, lacks DNA for checking. The sequence was obtained from a human donor with ulcerative colitis or Crohn's disease, or a healthy co-twin of an affected twin (not recorded which). Sequencing was performed on blood. The chain's CDR3 is CSAPMSGHLYEQYF.